The TCR beta chain described here comes from a study of cytomegalovirus exposure and HLA in healthy donors. Study-level information: The early release's HLA-typed donors yielded 78 million or so unique TCRs. Overall study findings and caveats: When the data were analyzed later, several of the most significant clusters appeared to be linked to common viral pathogens. An analysis that was carried out later associated 16,951 TCR beta sequences with HLA alleles at 0.05 false discovery rate.

On this clone: The antigen is unknown.

Looked up from germline, CDR1 is MDHEN and CDR2 is SYDVKM. The CDR3 length is 15 residues. V dropped 6 bases and J dropped 10; count of bases not matched to a gene: 7. It was with 60 Vbeta and 13 Jbeta primers that the PCR ran. The assay was immunoSEQ multiplex PCR, and TCRdb's table has in-frame clones only and misses some. This listing includes about 120,000 clones. The gene calls are TRBV28 and TRBJ2-1, with 15 bases fitting TRBD2. The clonotype was recovered from a man between 18 and 29 years old in good health and CMV-seronegative. Material: PBMCs. The CDR3 DNA reads as TGTGCCAGCAGCTTTCCGGGACTAGCGGGAGGCGAGCAGTTCTTC. Protein product: CASSFPGLAGGEQFF.